The table lists the clone carrying this TCR beta chain with a count of one. CDR1 is SGHAT and CDR2 is FQNNGV in the germline V gene. Trimming pared 6 bases from V and 0 bases from J, leaving 6 bases between. This CDR3 contains 13 residues. This entry comes from a study of technical replicates of blood from several donors. Measured with immunoSEQ multiplex PCR; TCRdb has only the in-frame clones, and not every one. The table includes about 100,000 clones, roughly 95% detected once. Sequenced sample: T cells isolated from PBMCs. This receptor was identified in a human donor in good health. The chain uses TRBV11-2 and TRBJ1-5; a weak D match, TRBD1 (6 bases). CDR3 bases: TGTGCCAGCAGGGACAGTAGCAATCAGCCCCAGCATTTT. This gives the protein CASRDSSNQPQHF. Based on the CDR3 plus reference TRBV11-2 and TRBJ1-5, the full variable domain is EAGVAQSPRYKIIEKRQSVAFWCNPISGHATLYWYQQILGQGPKLLIQFQNNGVVDDSQLPKDRFSAERLKGVDSTLKIQPAKLEDSAVYLCASRDSSNQPQHFGDGTRLSIL.